These T cell receptor beta chains were read from a single sample in a study of OX40 agonist ivuxolimab in advanced cancers. Sequenced by immunoSEQ multiplex PCR; TCRdb stores in-frame clones only, minus some. The table has 90,000 or so clones, about 91% seen once. The starting material was CD4+ or CD8+ T cells sorted from blood, obtained in a trial of the OX40 agonist ivuxolimab. The receptor set was obtained from an adult with an advanced solid tumor such as melanoma, head and neck, liver or kidney cancer. CDR3s include the opening cysteine and the closing phenylalanine or tryptophan.

CDR3 | J | V
CASSLDVVGYEQYF | TRBJ2-7 | TRBV5-4
CASYPTSSSYEQYF | TRBJ2-7 | TRBV6-5
CASSQELRTEAFF | TRBJ1-1 | TRBV4-1
CASSLVLAGAYNEQFF | TRBJ2-1 | TRBV5-1
CASSIGASGSAYNEQFF | TRBJ2-1 | TRBV19
CASSLDGSSYEQYF | TRBJ2-7 | TRBV7-9
CASSVDPTGVNTIYF | TRBJ1-3 | TRBV9
CASSYWERRNSPLHF | TRBJ1-6 | TRBV6-5
CASSDLLTGASYTEAFF | TRBJ1-1 | TRBV7-9
CASSPDSAVDTIYF | TRBJ1-3 | TRBV7-9
CASSLGFVGGRSNEQFF | TRBJ2-1 | TRBV5-1
CASTSAGGQGTDTQYF | TRBJ2-3 | TRBV5-1
CASSFGTGGNEKLFF | TRBJ1-4 | TRBV9
CASTGGTDTQYF | TRBJ2-3 | TRBV6-1
CASSLWRGPQHF | TRBJ1-5 | TRBV5-6
CASRAGRGRETQYF | TRBJ2-5 | TRBV2
CASSFPPSSTGEQYF | TRBJ2-7 | TRBV11-3
CASSPTGLRINEQFF | TRBJ2-1 | TRBV7-2
CAWSRGTISTDTQYF | TRBJ2-3 | TRBV30
CASSLASGGSTDTQYF | TRBJ2-3 | TRBV2
CAISTGGYTEAFF | TRBJ1-1 | TRBV10-3
CASSAGTSGRREQYF | TRBJ2-7 | TRBV19
CASRTTYGGANVLTF | TRBJ2-6 | TRBV7-2
CASSLTSGFLSTDTQYF | TRBJ2-3 | TRBV5-4
CASSSSSYNEQFF | TRBJ2-1 | TRBV28
CASSVGGRDRFNEQFF | TRBJ2-1 | TRBV9
CASSLIPPGGGQETQYF | TRBJ2-5 | TRBV7-8
CASSGPGGNEQFF | TRBJ2-1 | TRBV6-1
CASSSQDADTQYF | TRBJ2-3 | TRBV5-1
CASTLGGETQYF | TRBJ2-5 | TRBV5-6
CASSSTERADTQYF | TRBJ2-3 | TRBV7-9
CASSPSAGLGGANVLTF | TRBJ2-6 | TRBV4-1
CASSPHPGRDNTGELFF | TRBJ2-2 | TRBV9
CASSYPGHPQSEQYF | TRBJ2-7 | TRBV25-1
CASSRTGLLYEQYF | TRBJ2-7 | TRBV19
CASRAGTGSGNTIYF | TRBJ1-3 | TRBV5-1
CASSLMGLGELFF | TRBJ2-2 | TRBV5-1
CASSWSGVGSDTQYF | TRBJ2-3 | TRBV5-1
CATRYLYEQYF | TRBJ2-7 | TRBV28
CASSGTGERRDGYTF | TRBJ1-2 | TRBV19
CASSIGFAGNYGYTF | TRBJ1-2 | TRBV19
CASTFPAGLGIQYF | TRBJ2-4 | TRBV2
CAWSRAVNTGELFF | TRBJ2-2 | TRBV30
CASTVSGISYNEQFF | TRBJ2-1 | TRBV6-1
CASSYAVGGTEAFF | TRBJ1-1 | TRBV6-5
CASRGTSDSYEQYF | TRBJ2-7 | TRBV28
CASSLSRWTEAFF | TRBJ1-1 | TRBV11-2
CASSPGSQYNEQFF | TRBJ2-1 | TRBV18
CASKGGKETQYF | TRBJ2-5 | TRBV28
CASSLAGTVSYEQYF | - | TRBV27
CASRSGTEGETQYF | TRBJ2-5 | TRBV7-9
CASSPTTGLISYEQYF | TRBJ2-7 | TRBV9
CATSRGTAETQYF | TRBJ2-5 | TRBV15
CASSQLTYSYEQYF | TRBJ2-7 | TRBV23-1
CASSPIPPRGSHSGANVLTF | TRBJ2-6 | TRBV18